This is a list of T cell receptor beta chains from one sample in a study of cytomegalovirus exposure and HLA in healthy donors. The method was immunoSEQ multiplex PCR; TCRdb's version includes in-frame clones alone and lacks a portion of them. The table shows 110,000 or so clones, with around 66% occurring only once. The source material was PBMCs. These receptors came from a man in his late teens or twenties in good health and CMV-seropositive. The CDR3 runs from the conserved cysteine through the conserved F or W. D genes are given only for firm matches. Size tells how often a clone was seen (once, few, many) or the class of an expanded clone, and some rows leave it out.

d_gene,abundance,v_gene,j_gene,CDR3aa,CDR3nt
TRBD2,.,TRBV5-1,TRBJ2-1,CASSLERGSGEQFF,TGCGCCAGCAGCTTGGAGCGGGGGTCGGGTGAGCAGTTCTTC
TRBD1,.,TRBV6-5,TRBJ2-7,CASSSPGSTGGEQYF,TGTGCCAGCAGTTCCCCCGGGTCGACAGGGGGCGAGCAGTACTTC
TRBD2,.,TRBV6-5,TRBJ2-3,CASSWEGLSTDTQYF,TGTGCCAGCAGTTGGGAGGGCCTTAGCACAGATACGCAGTATTTT
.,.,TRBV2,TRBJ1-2,CASSEKGGANYGYTF,TGTGCCAGCAGTGAGAAGGGAGGGGCTAACTATGGCTACACCTTC
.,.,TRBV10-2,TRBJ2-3,CASTERGYTDTQYF,TGCGCCAGCACCGAACGAGGGTACACAGATACGCAGTATTTT
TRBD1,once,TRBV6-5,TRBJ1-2,CASSYIQGVGYGYTF,TGTGCCAGCAGTTACATACAGGGGGTGGGGTATGGCTACACCTTC
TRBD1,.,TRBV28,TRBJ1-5,CAIQGARDQPQHF,TGTGCCATACAGGGGGCTAGGGATCAGCCCCAGCATTTT
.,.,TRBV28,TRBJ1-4,CASSGNREKLFF,TGTGCCAGCAGTGGGAACAGGGAAAAACTGTTTTTT
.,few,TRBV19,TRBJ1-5,CASSSGTRSNQPQHF,TGTGCCAGTAGTTCCGGGACTAGGAGCAATCAGCCCCAGCATTTT
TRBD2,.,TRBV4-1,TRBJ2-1,CASSQPMLAGGHNEQFF,TGCGCCAGCAGCCAACCGATGCTAGCGGGGGGCCACAATGAGCAGTTCTTC
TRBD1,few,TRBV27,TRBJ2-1,CASTFRGGHEQFF,TGTGCCAGCACCTTTCGAGGGGGCCATGAGCAGTTCTTC
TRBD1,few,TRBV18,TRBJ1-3,CASSPDRADIYF,TGTGCCAGCTCACCGGACAGGGCGGACATATATTTT
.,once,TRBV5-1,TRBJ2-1,CASSLARRQKVDEQFF,TGCGCCAGCAGCTTGGCTAGGCGACAGAAAGTCGATGAGCAGTTCTTC
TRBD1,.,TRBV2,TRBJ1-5,CAGGTGEQPQHF,TGTGCCGGCGGGACAGGGGAACAGCCCCAGCATTTT
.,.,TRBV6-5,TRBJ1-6,CASSSGGAPYNSPLHF,TGTGCCAGCAGTTCGGGGGGGGCGCCCTATAATTCACCCCTCCACTTT
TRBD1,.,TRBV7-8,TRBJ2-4,CASSLRGQDKNIQYF,TGTGCCAGCAGCCTAAGGGGACAGGATAAAAACATTCAGTACTTC
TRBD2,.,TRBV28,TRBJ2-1,CASSLQLAGGPYEQFF,TGTGCCAGCAGTTTGCAACTAGCGGGGGGGCCTTATGAGCAGTTCTTC
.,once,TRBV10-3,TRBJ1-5,CAISESRGKGQPQHF,TGTGCCATCAGTGAGTCGAGAGGGAAGGGTCAGCCCCAGCATTTT
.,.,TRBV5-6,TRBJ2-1,CASTLTVLAYNEQFF,TGTGCCAGCACCCTGACAGTGTTAGCCTACAATGAGCAGTTCTTC
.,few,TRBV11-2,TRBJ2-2,CASSFIRGPNTGELFF,TGTGCCAGCAGCTTTATCAGGGGCCCGAACACCGGGGAGCTGTTTTTT
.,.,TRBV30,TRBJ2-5,CAWGLSRTSPQETQYF,TGTGCCTGGGGACTTTCAAGAACTAGCCCCCAAGAGACCCAGTACTTC
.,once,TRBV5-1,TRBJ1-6,CASSLAGGGGSPLHF,TGCGCCAGCAGCTTGGCCGGCGGGGGCGGGTCACCCCTCCACTTT
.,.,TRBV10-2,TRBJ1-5,CASSDVGQWAKNQPQHF,TGCGCCAGCAGTGACGTTGGACAGTGGGCTAAGAATCAGCCCCAGCATTTT
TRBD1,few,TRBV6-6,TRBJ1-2,CASSSTGQAYGYTF,TGTGCCAGCAGTTCCACGGGACAGGCTTATGGCTACACCTTC
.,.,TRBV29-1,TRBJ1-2,CSVEAGDNYGYTF,TGCAGCGTTGAGGCAGGGGATAACTATGGCTACACCTTC
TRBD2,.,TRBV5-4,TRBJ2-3,CASSSPTSGGSDTQYF,TGTGCCAGCAGCTCTCCGACTAGCGGGGGTTCGGATACGCAGTATTTT
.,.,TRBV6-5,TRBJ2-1,CASSYSPGVENKQFF,TGTGCCAGCAGTTACTCTCCCGGGGTAGAAAATAAGCAGTTCTTC
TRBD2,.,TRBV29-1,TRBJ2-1,CSGGLANNEQFF,TGCAGCGGCGGACTAGCTAACAATGAGCAGTTCTTC
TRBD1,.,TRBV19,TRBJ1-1,CASSRFGGTGQKNTEAFF,TGTGCCAGTAGCCGATTTGGTGGGACAGGGCAAAAGAACACTGAAGCTTTCTTT
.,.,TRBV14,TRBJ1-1,CASSQVWEGPNTEAFF,TGTGCCAGCAGCCAAGTTTGGGAGGGACCGAACACTGAAGCTTTCTTT
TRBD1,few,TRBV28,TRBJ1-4,CASSPPKGDRSDFF,TGTGCCAGCAGCCCTCCAAAAGGGGACAGGTCGGATTTTTTT
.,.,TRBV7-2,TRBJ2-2,CASSPANTGELFF,TGTGCCAGCAGCCCAGCGAACACCGGGGAGCTGTTTTTT
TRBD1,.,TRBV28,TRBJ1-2,CASSPNWGNRGQNGYTF,TGTGCCAGCAGCCCCAATTGGGGGAACAGGGGGCAGAATGGCTACACCTTC
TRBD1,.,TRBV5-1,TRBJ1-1,CASSLYRGDPEAFF,TGCGCCAGCAGCCTCTACAGGGGGGACCCTGAAGCTTTCTTT
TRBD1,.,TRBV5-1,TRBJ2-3,CASSVQGALYTDTQYF,TGCGCCAGCAGCGTACAGGGGGCGCTTTACACAGATACGCAGTATTTT
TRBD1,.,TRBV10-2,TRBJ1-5,CASSPDRGNQPQHF,TGCGCCAGCAGTCCTGACAGGGGGAATCAGCCCCAGCATTTT
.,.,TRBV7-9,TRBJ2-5,CASSQTGYQETQYF,TGTGCCAGCAGCCAAACAGGGTACCAAGAGACCCAGTACTTC
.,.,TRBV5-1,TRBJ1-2,CASSWTAGAEGYTF,TGCGCCAGCAGCTGGACAGCAGGGGCGGAAGGCTACACCTTC
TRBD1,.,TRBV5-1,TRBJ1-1,CASSSTGGLSEAFF,TGCGCCAGCAGCTCAACAGGGGGCCTGTCTGAAGCTTTCTTT
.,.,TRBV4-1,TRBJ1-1,CASSHSVGGNTEAFF,TGCGCCAGCAGCCATAGCGTAGGGGGGAACACTGAAGCTTTCTTT
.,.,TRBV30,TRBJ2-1,CAWSGQGLEVLNEQFF,TGTGCCTGGAGTGGACAGGGACTAGAGGTCCTAAATGAGCAGTTCTTC